This T cell receptor (beta chain) was retrieved from a study of Ad26.COV2.S vaccination and SARS-CoV-2 variants. Germline V lookup: CDR1 LGHDT, CDR2 YNNKEL (reference sequence). V lost 5 bases and J 7 bases, leaving 14 bases between the germline ends. The CDR3 extends over 13 amino acids. TCRdb keeps only in-frame clones here, not all; method: immunoSEQ multiplex PCR. The profile covers 250,000 or so clones, with approximately 88% appearing a single time and nearly 3% taken by the ten largest. Treatment: roughly 19 received Ad26.COV2.S at low or high dose, single or two shots; about 5 received placebo; per-sample allocation not given. The samples were gathered on day 63 after the first injection of vaccine or placebo.

This receptor was identified in a person aged 18-60 years who received the Ad26.COV2.S COVID-19 vaccine or a placebo. The rearrangement uses TRBV3-1 (or the pseudogene TRBV3-2) and TRBJ1-1; TRBD1 might be the D (6 bases). The material was peripheral blood, obtained in a trial of Ad26.COV2.S vaccine versus placebo. This CDR3 is CASSVNRVSEAFF. As DNA, the CDR3 is TGTGCCAGCAGCGTTAACAGGGTTAGTGAAGCTTTCTTT.